A single sample gave rise to the 10 T cell receptor beta chains below, sequenced in a study of early T cells in non-severe SARS-CoV-2 infection. TCRdb reanalysed the 5' RACE reads using MiXCR and keeps one entry per CDR3 protein. The sample includes 75,000 to 100,000 distinct CDR3 sequences, around a sixth seen only once; the top ten take over 0.95%. The sequenced sample consisted of whole blood. Receptors were obtained from an adult who was a healthcare worker with PCR-confirmed SARS-CoV-2 infection or an uninfected control (not recorded which).

This clonotype was detected a few times. The rearrangement uses TRBV13 and TRBJ2-5; TRBD2 matches 10 bases. The V gene end was trimmed by 2 bases and the J gene end by 5 bases; junction bases not matched to a gene: 8. The CDR3 totals 16 residues. Germline V gives CDR1 PRHDT, CDR2 FYEKMQ (reference sequence). The CDR3 DNA sequence: TGTGCCAGCAGCTTACTTGAGCTAGCGGGGGCCGAGACCCAGTACTTC. As protein: CASSLLELAGAETQYF.

This clonotype was recorded many times. The V call is TRBV28, the J call TRBJ2-7; D not resolved. The V end lost 6 bases, the J end lost 3 bases, and 9 bases lay between the germline ends. This CDR3 is built from 12 residues. The germline V gene has CDR1 MDHEN and CDR2 SYDVKM. As DNA, the CDR3 is TGTGCCAGCAGCCCTCAGTACTACGAGCAGTACTTC. This encodes CASSPQYYEQYF.

The rearrangement links TRBV7-9 to TRBJ2-2; 7 bases fit TRBD1. Per the germline V gene, CDR1 is SEHNR and CDR2 is FQNEAQ (reference sequence). V lost 1 base to trimming and J lost 5 bases; unmatched junction nucleotides: 4. This CDR3 is 15 amino acids long. The chain's CDR3 is CASSLDGTETGELFF. The CDR3 nucleotides are TGTGCCAGCAGCTTAGACGGGACAGAGACCGGGGAGCTGTTTTTT. The full variable domain, its missing parts supplied by reference TRBV7-9 and TRBJ2-2, is DTGVSQNPRHKITKRGQNVTFRCDPISEHNRLYWYRQTLGQGPEFLTYFQNEAQLEKSRLLSDRFSAERPKGSFSTLEIQRTEQGDSAMYLCASSLDGTETGELFFGEGSRLTVL.

This clonotype has a count of ten or more. The chain carries TRBV19 and TRBJ2-3; 11 bases match TRBD2. J gave up 2 bases and V 11 bases, and 9 bases lay outside the gene matches. CDR3 length equals 15 residues. Germline CDR1 LNHDA, CDR2 SQIVND (reference sequence). The CDR3 region is CASKGTSGHTDTQYF. As DNA, the CDR3 is TGTGCCTCGAAAGGGACTAGCGGCCACACAGATACGCAGTATTTT.

The sample holds a few counts of this clonotype. The rearrangement joins TRBV18 to TRBJ2-2, with D possibly being TRBD1 (6 bases). Germline-derived CDR1 and CDR2 are KGHSH and LQKENI. The V end lost 9 bases, the J end lost 6 bases, and 14 bases lay between the germline ends. The CDR3 is made up of 13 amino acids. The CDR3 DNA reads as TGTGCCAGATCGGACAGCCACCCCGGGGAGCTGTTTTTT. Translated, it gives CARSDSHPGELFF.

This clonotype was counted ten times or more. The chain combines TRBV29-1 with TRBJ2-7; D call uncertain. The CDR3 has 11 amino acids. The V end was cut by 6 bases, the J end by 4 bases, with 10 bases between. Germline V gene lookup returns CDR1 SQVTM and CDR2 ANQGSEA. The CDR3 region is CSVTIGYEQYF. The CDR3 DNA reads TGCAGCGTGACCATAGGTTACGAGCAGTACTTC.

This clonotype was observed once. The chain uses TRBV6-5 and TRBJ2-3, with 9 bases identical to TRBD2. The CDR3 is 16 amino acids. The ends lost 2 bases at V and 2 bases at J; junction bases unmatched: 5. The germline gives CDR1 MNHEY, CDR2 SVGAGI. The chain's CDR3 is CASSYLGGGATDTQYF. The CDR3 DNA sequence: TGTGCCAGCAGTTACCTAGGCGGGGGGGCCACAGATACGCAGTATTTT.

The rearrangement joins TRBV18 to TRBJ2-7; D possibly corresponds to TRBD1 (6 bases). The CDR3 is made up of 16 amino acids. CDR1 is KGHSH and CDR2 is LQKENI in the germline V gene. The V gene lost 2 bases and the J gene lost 6 bases, with 20 bases spanning the gap. CDR3 DNA: TGTGCCAGCTCACCAATAGAGGCCAGGGGTTTAGGCGAGCAGTACTTC. Translation gives CASSPIEARGLGEQYF.

The table lists this clonotype with a few counts. The CDR3 is CASSSLPGAGYNEQFF. CDR3 DNA sequence: TGTGCCAGCAGCTCCCTGCCAGGGGCGGGTTACAATGAGCAGTTCTTC. This rearrangement joins TRBV7-2 to TRBJ2-1, with a tentative D call TRBD1 (6 bases). The germline CDR1 and CDR2 sequences are SGHTA and FQGNSA. The ends were cut back, 4 bases at V and 4 bases at J, with 17 bases in the middle. The CDR3 is 16 amino acids.

The chain joins TRBV7-9 to TRBJ2-7; 7 bases line up with TRBD2. The J segment lost 1 base and the V segment lost 1 base, leaving 1 base of the junction unmatched. The CDR3 has 14 amino acids. CDR1 and CDR2 (germline): SEHNR, FQNEAQ (reference sequence). CDR3 nucleotides: TGTGCCAGCAGCTTAGGCGGGGGATCCTACGAGCAGTACTTC. Translated: CASSLGGGSYEQYF.